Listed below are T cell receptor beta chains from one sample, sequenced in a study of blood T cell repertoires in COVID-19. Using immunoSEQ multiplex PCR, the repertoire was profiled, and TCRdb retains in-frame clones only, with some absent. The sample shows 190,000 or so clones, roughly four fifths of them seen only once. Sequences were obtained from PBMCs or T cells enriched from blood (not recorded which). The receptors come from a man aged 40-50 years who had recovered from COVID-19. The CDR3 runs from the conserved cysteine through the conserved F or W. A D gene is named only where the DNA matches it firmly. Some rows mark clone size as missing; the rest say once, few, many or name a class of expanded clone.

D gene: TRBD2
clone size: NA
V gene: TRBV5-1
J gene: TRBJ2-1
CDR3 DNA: TGCGCCAGCAGCTTGGATCCGGGACTAGCGGGAGTGCAGTTCTTC
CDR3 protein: CASSLDPGLAGVQFF

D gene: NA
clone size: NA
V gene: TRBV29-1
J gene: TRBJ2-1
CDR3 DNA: TGCAGCGTTGAAGCTCATACTTACAATGAGCAGTTCTTC
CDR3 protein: CSVEAHTYNEQFF

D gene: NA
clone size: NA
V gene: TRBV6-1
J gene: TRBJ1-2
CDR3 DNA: TGTGCCAGCAGTGAGGCCAGGTCAAACTATGGCTACACCTTC
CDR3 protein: CASSEARSNYGYTF

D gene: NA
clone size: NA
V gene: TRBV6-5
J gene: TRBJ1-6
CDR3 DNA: TGTGCCAGCAGGAGACAGAACTACAATTCACCCCTCCACTTT
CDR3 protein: CASRRQNYNSPLHF

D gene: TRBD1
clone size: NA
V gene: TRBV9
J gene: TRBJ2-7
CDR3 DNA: TGTGCCAGCAGCTCCCCATCCGGGACAGGGTCCTACGAGCAGTACTTC
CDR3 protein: CASSSPSGTGSYEQYF

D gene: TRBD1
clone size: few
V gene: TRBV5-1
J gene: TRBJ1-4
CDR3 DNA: TGCGCCAGCAGCTTCCAGGGGGCTCGTGAAAAACTGTTTTTT
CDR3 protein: CASSFQGAREKLFF

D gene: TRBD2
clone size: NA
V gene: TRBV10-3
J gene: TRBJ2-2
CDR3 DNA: TGTGCCATCAGTGATTCCGAATATAGGACTAGCGGGAGGGCCAGTAGCGGGGAGCTGTTTTTT
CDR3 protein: CAISDSEYRTSGRASSGELFF

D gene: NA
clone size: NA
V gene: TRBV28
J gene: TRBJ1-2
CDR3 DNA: TGTGCCAGCAGTTTAGGGGCGGCTCCCGCTAACTATGGCTACACCTTC
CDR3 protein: CASSLGAAPANYGYTF

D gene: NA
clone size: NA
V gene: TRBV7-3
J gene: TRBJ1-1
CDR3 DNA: TGTGCCAGCAGCTTAGGCAGGGCTTACACTGAAGCTTTCTTT
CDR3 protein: CASSLGRAYTEAFF

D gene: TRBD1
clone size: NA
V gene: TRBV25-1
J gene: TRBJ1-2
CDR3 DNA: TGTGCCAGCAGTGAAGGAGGGTCCACAGGGGCCCTTCGGTATGGCTACACCTTC
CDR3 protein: CASSEGGSTGALRYGYTF

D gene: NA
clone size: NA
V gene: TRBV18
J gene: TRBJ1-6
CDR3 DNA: TGTGCCAGCTCACCTGGCAGGGTAGGATCACCCCTCCACTTT
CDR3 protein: CASSPGRVGSPLHF

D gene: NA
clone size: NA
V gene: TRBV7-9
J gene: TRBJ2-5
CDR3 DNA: TGTGCCAGCAGCTTATCCCCAGCTCCGAGGCAAGAGACCCAGTACTTC
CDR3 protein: CASSLSPAPRQETQYF

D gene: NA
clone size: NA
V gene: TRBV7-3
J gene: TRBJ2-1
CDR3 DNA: TGTGCCAGCAGCACCACGGCGGGGTCCTACAATGAGCAGTTCTTC
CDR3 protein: CASSTTAGSYNEQFF

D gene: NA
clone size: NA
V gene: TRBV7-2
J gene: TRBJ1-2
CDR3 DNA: TGTGCCAGCAGCTTAGATCTCCTCTCGGGCTACACCTTC
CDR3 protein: CASSLDLLSGYTF

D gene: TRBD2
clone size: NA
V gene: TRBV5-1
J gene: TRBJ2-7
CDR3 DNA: TGCGCCACTTCAAGCGGGAGCGGGGTCTACGAGCAGTACTTC
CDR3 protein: CATSSGSGVYEQYF

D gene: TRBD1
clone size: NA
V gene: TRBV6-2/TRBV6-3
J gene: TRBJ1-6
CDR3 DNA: TGTGCCAGCAGCCCTCCGGGACAGGGGTTCTCACCCCTCCACTTT
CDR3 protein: CASSPPGQGFSPLHF

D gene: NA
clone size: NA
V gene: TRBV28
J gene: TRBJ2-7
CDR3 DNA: TGTGCCAGCATGGACTTGGATCTATACGAGCAGTACTTC
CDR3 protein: CASMDLDLYEQYF

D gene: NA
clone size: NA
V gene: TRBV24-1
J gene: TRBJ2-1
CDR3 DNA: TGTGCCACCAGTAAAGGGTGGACTAACAATGAGCAGTTCTTC
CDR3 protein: CATSKGWTNNEQFF

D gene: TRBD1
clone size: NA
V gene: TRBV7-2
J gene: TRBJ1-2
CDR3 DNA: TGTGCCAGCGCCGCGAGCTCCGGGACAGGGGGTGGCTACACCTTC
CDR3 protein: CASAASSGTGGGYTF

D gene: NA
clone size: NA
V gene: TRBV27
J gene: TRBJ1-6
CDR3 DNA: TGTGCCAGCAGATTGGGAGCGGTTTCAAATTCACCCCTCCACTTT
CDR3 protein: CASRLGAVSNSPLHF

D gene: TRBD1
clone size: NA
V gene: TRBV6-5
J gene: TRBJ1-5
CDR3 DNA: TGTGCCAGCAGCCCCGACAGGGGCAATCAGCCCCAGCATTTT
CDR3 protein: CASSPDRGNQPQHF

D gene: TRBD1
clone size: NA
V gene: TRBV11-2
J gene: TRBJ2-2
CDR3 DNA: TGTGCCAGCGGAGGGACAGGGTACACCGGGGAGCTGTTTTTT
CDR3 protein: CASGGTGYTGELFF

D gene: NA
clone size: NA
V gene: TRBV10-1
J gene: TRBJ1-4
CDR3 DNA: TGCGCCAGCAGTGCCCCCAGGGAGGGGGAAAAACTGTTTTTT
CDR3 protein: CASSAPREGEKLFF

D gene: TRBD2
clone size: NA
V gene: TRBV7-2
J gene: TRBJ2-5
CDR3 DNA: TGTGCCAGCAGCTTATCCCGACTAGCGGGAGGCGAAGGAGAGACCCAGTACTTC
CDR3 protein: CASSLSRLAGGEGETQYF

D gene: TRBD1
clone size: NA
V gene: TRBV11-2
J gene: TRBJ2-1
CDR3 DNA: TGTGCCAGCAGCTTAGATCCGGGACAGGGCCCTTCGGATGAGCAGTTCTTC
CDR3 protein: CASSLDPGQGPSDEQFF

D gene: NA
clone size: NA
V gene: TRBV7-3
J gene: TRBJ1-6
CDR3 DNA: TGTGCCAGCAGGACTAATAATTCACCCCTCCACTTT
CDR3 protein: CASRTNNSPLHF

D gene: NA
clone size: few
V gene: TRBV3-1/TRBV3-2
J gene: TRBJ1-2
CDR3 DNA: TGTGCCAGCAGCCTTGGGGGGGGAGGTTACTATGGCTACACCTTC
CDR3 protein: CASSLGGGGYYGYTF

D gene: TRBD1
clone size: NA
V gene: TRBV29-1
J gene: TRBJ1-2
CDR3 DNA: TGCAGCGGTACTCATCAGGGGGCAGGCTATGGCTACACCTTC
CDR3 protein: CSGTHQGAGYGYTF

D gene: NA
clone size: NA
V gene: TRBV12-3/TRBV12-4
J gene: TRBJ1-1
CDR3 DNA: TGTGCCAGCAGCCGCACTGAAGCTTTCTTT
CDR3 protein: CASSRTEAFF

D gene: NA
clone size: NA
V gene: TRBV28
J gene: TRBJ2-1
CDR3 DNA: TGTGCCAGCAGTTCCTCCCCCCCGTACAATGAGCAGTTCTTC
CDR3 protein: CASSSSPPYNEQFF

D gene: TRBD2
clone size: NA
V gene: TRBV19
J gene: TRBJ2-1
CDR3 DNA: TGTGCCAGTACCCGGGGACTAGATGACAATGAGCAGTTCTTC
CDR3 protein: CASTRGLDDNEQFF

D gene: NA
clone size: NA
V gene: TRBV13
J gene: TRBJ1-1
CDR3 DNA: TGTGCCAGCAGCTTAGCAGGGTGGAGCACTGAAGCTTTCTTT
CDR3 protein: CASSLAGWSTEAFF

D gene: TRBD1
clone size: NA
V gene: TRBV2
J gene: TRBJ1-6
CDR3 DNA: TGTGCCAGCAGCCAAAAGGGACAGGGAGGTTCCTATAATTCACCCCTCCACTTT
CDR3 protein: CASSQKGQGGSYNSPLHF

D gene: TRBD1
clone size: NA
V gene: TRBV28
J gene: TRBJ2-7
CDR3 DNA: TGTGCCAGCAGTCCTGGACAGGCGCCCCACTTC
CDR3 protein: CASSPGQAPHF

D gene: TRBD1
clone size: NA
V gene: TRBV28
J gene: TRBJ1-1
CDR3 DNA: TGTGCCAGCAGGGAGACAGGGGGGAACACTGAAGCTTTCTTT
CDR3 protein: CASRETGGNTEAFF

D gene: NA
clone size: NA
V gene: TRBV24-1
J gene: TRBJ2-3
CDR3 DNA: TGTGCCACCAGTGAGAGACAGACTAGCACAGATACGCAGTATTTT
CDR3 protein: CATSERQTSTDTQYF

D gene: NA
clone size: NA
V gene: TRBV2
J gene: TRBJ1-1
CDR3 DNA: TGTGCCAGCAGAGCGGGATCCGGGAACACTGAAGCTTTCTTT
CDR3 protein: CASRAGSGNTEAFF

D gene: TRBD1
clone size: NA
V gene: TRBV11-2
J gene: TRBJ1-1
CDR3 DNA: TGTGCCAGCAGCTTACGCCGGGACAGCCACGAAGCTTTCTTT
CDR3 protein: CASSLRRDSHEAFF

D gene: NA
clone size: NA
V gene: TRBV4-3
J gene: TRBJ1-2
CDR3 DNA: TGCGCCAGCAGCCATGTAGGGGAGGGCCATGGCTACACCTTC
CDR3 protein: CASSHVGEGHGYTF

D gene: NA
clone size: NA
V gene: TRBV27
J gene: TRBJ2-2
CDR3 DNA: TGTGCCACCTCGACAGGTACCGGGGAGCTGTTTTTT
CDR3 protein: CATSTGTGELFF

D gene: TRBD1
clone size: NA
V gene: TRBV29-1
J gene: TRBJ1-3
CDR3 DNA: TGCAGCGGCAGGACAGGGGAAGGAAACACCATATATTTT
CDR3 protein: CSGRTGEGNTIYF

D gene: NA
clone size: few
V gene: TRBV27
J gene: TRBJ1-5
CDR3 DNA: TGTGCCAGCAGTAGACAGGGCAATCAGCCCCAGCATTTT
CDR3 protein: CASSRQGNQPQHF

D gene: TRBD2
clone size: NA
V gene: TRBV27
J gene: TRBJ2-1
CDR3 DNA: TGTGCCAGCAGTCAGGGACTAGCGGGAGCGGTGCAGTTCTTC
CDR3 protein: CASSQGLAGAVQFF

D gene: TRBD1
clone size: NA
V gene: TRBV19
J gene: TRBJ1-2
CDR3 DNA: TGTGCCAGTAGTATAGCGGTCGGGACAGACTTCTACTGGGGCTACACCTTC
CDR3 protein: CASSIAVGTDFYWGYTF

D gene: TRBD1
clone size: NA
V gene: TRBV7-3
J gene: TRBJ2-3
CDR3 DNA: TGTGCCAGCAGCATGACAGGGGCAGATACGCAGTATTTT
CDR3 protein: CASSMTGADTQYF

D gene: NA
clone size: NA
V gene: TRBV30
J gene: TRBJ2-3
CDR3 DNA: TGTGCCGCGTCCGGCGGGATTATAGATACGCAGTATTTT
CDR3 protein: CAASGGIIDTQYF

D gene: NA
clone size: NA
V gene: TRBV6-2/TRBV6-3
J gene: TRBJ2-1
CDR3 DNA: TGTGCCAGCAGTTACAGGGGCTCGCAGCAGTTCTTC
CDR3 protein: CASSYRGSQQFF

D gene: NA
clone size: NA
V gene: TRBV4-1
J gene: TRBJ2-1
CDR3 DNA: TGCGCCAGCAGCCACTATTCCGGGAGTAATGAGCAGTTCTTC
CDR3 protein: CASSHYSGSNEQFF

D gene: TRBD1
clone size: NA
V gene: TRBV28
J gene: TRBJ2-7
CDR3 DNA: TGTGCCAGCAGCCGACTCCAGGGGGCAAGGTACGAGCAGTACTTC
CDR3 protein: CASSRLQGARYEQYF

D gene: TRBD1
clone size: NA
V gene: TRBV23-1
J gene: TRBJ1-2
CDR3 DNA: TGCGCCAGCAGTCAATCGGACAGGCCGGACTATGGCTACACCTTC
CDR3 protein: CASSQSDRPDYGYTF

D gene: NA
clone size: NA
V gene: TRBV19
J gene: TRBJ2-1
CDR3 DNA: TGTGCCAGTAGTTCGGCGGGAAGGTACAATGAGCAGTTCTTC
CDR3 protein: CASSSAGRYNEQFF

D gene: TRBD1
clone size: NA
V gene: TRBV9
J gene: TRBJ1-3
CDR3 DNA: TGTGCCAGCGCGAGACAGGGGGCAACCTCTGGAAACACCATATATTTT
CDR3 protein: CASARQGATSGNTIYF